This TCR beta chain derives from a study of blood T cell repertoires in COVID-19. In the study overall: Nucleic acid was either cDNA or gDNA, and it came from T cells, B-cell-depleted T cells, or PBMCs.

Per the original methods: How many nucleated cells were present was estimated from reference gene primer amplification. TCRdb's copy holds only in-frame clones and misses some; the assay was immunoSEQ multiplex PCR. V and J calls plus clone size are reproduced from that table; the DNA served to infer D and trimming. Here the sample spans tens of thousands of clones, 75% to 85% being singletons. During active infection, Seattle patients enrolled and were then monitored through disease. The origin of this receptor is a man aged 45 to 65 with COVID-19, enrolled during active disease. The material sequenced was peripheral blood.

The CDR3, as DNA: TGTGCCAGTAGTAAAATCGACGGGACAGGGGTTGAAAAACTGTTTTTT. Amino acids: CASSKIDGTGVEKLFF. The chain combines TRBV19 with TRBJ1-4; TRBD1 agrees at 10 bases. The CDR3 totals 16 residues. Germline loops: CDR1 LNHDA, CDR2 SQIVND (reference sequence). J was trimmed by 7 bases and V by 4 bases; bases with no gene match: 9.